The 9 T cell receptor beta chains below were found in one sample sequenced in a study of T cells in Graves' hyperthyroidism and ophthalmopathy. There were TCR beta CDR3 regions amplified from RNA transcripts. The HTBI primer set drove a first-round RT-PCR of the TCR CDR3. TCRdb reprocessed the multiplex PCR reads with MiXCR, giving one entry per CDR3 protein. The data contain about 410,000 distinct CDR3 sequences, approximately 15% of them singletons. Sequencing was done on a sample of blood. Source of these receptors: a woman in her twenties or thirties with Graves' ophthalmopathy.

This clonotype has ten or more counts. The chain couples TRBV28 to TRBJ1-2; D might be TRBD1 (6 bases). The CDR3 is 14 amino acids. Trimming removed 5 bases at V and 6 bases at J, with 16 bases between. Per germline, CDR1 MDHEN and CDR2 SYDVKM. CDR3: CASSPSDRFHGYTF. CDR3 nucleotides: TGTGCCAGCAGTCCGTCGGACAGATTCCATGGCTACACCTTC.

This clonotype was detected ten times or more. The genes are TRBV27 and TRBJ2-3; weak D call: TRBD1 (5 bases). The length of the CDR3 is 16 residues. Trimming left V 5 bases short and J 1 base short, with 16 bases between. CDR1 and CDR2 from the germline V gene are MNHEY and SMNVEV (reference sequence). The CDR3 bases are TGTGCCAGCAGTCCTGGCGTTGGCAGGGGCACAGATACGCAGTATTTT. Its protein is CASSPGVGRGTDTQYF.

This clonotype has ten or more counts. This CDR3 reads CASRKQSSGNTIYF. DNA of the CDR3: TGTGCCAGCAGAAAACAAAGCTCTGGAAACACCATATATTTT. The gene calls are TRBV3-1 and TRBJ1-3; D not resolved. V was trimmed by 6 bases and J by 0 bases, leaving 9 bases between them. Germline V lookup: CDR1 LGHDT, CDR2 YNNKEL (reference sequence). This CDR3 contains 14 residues.

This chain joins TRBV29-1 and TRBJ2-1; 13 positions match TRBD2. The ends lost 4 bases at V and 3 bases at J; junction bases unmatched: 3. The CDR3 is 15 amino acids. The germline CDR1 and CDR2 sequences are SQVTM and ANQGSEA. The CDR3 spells CSVGTSGGSYNEQFF. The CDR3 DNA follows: TGCAGCGTTGGGACTAGCGGGGGAAGCTACAATGAGCAGTTCTTC.

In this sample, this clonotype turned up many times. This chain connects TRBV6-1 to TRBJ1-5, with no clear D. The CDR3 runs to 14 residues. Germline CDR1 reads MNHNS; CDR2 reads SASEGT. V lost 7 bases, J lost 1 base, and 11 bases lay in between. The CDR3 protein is CASITHPSNQPQHF. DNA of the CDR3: TGTGCCAGCATCACTCACCCCAGCAATCAGCCCCAGCATTTT.

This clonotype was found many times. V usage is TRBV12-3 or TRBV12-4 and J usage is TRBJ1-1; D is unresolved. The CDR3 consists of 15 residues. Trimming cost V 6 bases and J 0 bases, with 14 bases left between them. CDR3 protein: CASSLRSGMNTEAFF. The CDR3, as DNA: TGTGCCAGCAGCCTTCGTTCGGGCATGAACACTGAAGCTTTCTTT.

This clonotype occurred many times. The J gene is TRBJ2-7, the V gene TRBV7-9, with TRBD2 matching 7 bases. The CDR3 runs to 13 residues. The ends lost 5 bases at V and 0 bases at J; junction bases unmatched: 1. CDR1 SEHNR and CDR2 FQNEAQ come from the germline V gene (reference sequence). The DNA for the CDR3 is TGTGCCAGCAGCGGGACTAACTCCTACGAGCAGTACTTC. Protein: CASSGTNSYEQYF.

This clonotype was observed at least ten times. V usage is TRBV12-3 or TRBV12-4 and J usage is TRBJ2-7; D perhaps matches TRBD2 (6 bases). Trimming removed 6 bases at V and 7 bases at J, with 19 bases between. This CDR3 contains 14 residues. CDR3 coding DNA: TGTGCCAGCAGCCACCTCGGGACCGGAGGGGAGCAGTACTTC. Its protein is CASSHLGTGGEQYF.

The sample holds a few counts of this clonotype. CDR3 bases: TGTGCCAGCAGCTGTTTGGTCGACCAGCCCCAGCATTTT. Its translation is CASSCLVDQPQHF. The chain combines TRBV11-3 with TRBJ1-5; the D is unclear. Germline lookup yields CDR1 SGHNT and CDR2 YENEEA. The length of the CDR3 is 13 residues. The germline V and J ends were trimmed by 4 bases and 7 bases, with 11 bases remaining between them. Full variable domain (rest looked up from reference TRBV11-3 and TRBJ1-5): EAGVVQSPRYKIIEKKQPVAFWCNPISGHNTLYWYLQNLGQGPELLIRYENEEAVDDSQLPKDRFSAERLKGVDSTLKIQPAELGDSAVYLCASSCLVDQPQHFGDGTRLSIL.